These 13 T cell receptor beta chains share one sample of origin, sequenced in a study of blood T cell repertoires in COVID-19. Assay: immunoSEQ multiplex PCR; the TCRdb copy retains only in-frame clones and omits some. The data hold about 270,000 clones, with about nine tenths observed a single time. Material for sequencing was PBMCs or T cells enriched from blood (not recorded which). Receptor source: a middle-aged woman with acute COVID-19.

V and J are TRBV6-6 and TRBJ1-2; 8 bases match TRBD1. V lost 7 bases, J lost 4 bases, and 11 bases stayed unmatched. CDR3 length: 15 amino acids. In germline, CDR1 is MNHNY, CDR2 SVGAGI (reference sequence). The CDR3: CASIGGQGLSYGYTF. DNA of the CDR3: TGTGCCAGCATCGGAGGACAGGGATTGTCCTATGGCTACACCTTC.

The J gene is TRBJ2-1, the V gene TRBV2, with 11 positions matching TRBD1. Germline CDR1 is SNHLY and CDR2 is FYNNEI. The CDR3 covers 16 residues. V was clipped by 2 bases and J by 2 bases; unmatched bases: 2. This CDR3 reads CASSEQGQGAYNEQFF. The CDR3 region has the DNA TGTGCCAGCAGTGAACAGGGACAGGGGGCCTACAATGAGCAGTTCTTC.

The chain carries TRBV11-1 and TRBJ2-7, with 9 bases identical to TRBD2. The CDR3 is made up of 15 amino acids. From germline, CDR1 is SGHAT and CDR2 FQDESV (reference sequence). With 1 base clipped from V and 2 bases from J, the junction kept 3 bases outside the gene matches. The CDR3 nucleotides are TGTGCCAGCAGCTTAGATTCTAGCGGGACCTACGAGCAGTACTTC. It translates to CASSLDSSGTYEQYF.

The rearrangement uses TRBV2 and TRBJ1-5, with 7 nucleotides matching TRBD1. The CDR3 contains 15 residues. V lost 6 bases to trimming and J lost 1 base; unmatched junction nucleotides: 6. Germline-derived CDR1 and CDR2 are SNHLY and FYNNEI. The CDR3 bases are TGTGCCAGCAGAGGGGGCACCATCAGCAATCAGCCCCAGCATTTT. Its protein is CASRGGTISNQPQHF.

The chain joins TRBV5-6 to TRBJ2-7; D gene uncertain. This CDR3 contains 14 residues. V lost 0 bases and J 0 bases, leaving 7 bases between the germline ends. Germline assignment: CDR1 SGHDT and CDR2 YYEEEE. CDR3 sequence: CASSLGQNSYEQYF. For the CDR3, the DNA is TGTGCCAGCAGCTTGGGGCAGAACTCCTACGAGCAGTACTTC.

Here the CDR3 DNA reads TGTGCCAGCAGCGGGGGGTACGAGCAGTACTTC. As protein: CASSGGYEQYF. J is TRBJ2-7 and V is TRBV11-3; a weak D match, TRBD2 (6 bases). CDR1 is SGHNT, CDR2 YENEEA, per germline. The length of the CDR3 is 11 residues. The V and J ends lost 5 bases and 4 bases respectively, with 6 bases between them.

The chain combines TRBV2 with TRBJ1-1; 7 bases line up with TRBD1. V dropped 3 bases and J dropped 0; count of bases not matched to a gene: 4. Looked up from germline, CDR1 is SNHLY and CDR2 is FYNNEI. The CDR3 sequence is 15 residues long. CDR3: CASSEGQKMNTEAFF. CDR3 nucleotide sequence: TGTGCCAGCAGTGAGGGACAGAAAATGAACACTGAAGCTTTCTTT. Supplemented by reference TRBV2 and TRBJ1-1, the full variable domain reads EPEVTQTPSHQVTQMGQEVILRCVPISNHLYFYWYRQILGQKVEFLVSFYNNEISEKSEIFDDQFSVERPDGSNFTLKIRSTKLEDSAMYFCASSEGQKMNTEAFFGQGTRLTVV.

The DNA of the CDR3 is TGTGCCAGCAGCTTAGATAGCTTCTATGGCTACACCTTC. It yields the protein CASSLDSFYGYTF. The J gene is TRBJ1-2, the V gene TRBV7-2, with no clear D. This CDR3 region has 13 residues. Germline V gene sequence: CDR1 SGHTA, CDR2 FQGNSA. Trimming shortened V by 1 base and J by 4 bases, and 7 bases separated the two germline ends. Based on the CDR3 plus reference TRBV7-2 and TRBJ1-2, the full variable domain is GAGVSQSPSNKVTEKGKDVELRCDPISGHTALYWYRQSLGQGLEFLIYFQGNSAPDKSGLPSDRFSAERTGGSVSTLTIQRTQQEDSAVYLCASSLDSFYGYTFGSGTRLTVV.

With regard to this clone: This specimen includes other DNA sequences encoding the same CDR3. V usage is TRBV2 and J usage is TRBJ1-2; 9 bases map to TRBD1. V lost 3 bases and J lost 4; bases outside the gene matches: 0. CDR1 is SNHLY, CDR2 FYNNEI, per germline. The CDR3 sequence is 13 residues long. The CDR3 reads CASSEGQGYGYTF. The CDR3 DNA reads TGTGCCAGCAGTGAGGGACAGGGCTATGGCTACACCTTC.

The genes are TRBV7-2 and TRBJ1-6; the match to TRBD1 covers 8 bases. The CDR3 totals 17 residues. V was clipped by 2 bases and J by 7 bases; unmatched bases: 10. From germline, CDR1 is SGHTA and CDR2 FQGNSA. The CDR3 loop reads CASSLIGSRTGNSPLHF. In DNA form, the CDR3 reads TGTGCCAGCAGCTTAATAGGCAGTCGGACAGGGAATTCACCCCTCCACTTT.

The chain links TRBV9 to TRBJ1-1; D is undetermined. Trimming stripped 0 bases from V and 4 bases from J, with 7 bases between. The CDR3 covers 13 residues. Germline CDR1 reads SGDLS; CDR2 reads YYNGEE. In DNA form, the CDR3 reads TGTGCCAGCAGCGTAGGCGGGATCACTGAAGCTTTCTTT. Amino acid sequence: CASSVGGITEAFF.

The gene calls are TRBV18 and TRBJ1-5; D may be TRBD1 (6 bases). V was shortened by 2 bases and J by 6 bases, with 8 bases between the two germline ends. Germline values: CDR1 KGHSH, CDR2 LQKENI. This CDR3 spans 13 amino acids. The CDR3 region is CASSPAQGQPQHF. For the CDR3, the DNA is TGTGCCAGCTCACCAGCACAGGGTCAGCCCCAGCATTTT.

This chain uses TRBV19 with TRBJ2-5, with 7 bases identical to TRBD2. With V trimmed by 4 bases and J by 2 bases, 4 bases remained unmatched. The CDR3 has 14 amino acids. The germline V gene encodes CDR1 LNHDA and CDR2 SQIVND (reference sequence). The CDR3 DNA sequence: TGTGCCAGTAGTACGGGGACTAATCAAGAGACCCAGTACTTC. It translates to CASSTGTNQETQYF.